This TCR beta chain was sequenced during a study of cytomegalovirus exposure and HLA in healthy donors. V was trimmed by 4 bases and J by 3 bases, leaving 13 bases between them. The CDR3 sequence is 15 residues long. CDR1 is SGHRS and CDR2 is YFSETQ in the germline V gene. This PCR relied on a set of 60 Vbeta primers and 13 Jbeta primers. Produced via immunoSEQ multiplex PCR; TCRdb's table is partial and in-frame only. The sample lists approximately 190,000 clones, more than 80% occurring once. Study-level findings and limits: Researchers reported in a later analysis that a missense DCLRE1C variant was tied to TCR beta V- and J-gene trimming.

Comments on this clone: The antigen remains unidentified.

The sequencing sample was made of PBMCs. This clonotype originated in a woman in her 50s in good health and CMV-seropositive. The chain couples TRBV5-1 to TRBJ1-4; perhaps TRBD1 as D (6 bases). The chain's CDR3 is CASSIMGAANEKLFF. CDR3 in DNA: TGCGCCAGCAGCATCATGGGGGCGGCTAATGAAAAACTGTTTTTT.